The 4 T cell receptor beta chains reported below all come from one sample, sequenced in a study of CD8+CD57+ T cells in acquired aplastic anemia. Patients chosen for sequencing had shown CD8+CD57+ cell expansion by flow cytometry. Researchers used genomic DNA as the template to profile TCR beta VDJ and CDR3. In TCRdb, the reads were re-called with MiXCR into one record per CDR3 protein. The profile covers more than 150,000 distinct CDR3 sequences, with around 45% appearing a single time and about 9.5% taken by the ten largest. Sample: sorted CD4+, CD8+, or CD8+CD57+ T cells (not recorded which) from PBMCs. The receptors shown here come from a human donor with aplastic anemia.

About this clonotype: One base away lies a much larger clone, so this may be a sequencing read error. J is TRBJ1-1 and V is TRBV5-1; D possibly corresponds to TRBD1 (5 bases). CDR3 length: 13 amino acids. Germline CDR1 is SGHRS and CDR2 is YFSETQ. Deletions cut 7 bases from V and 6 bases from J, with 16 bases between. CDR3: CASGIAGNSEAFF. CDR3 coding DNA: TGCGCCAGCGGGATTGCAGGGAATTCTGAAGCTTTCTTT.

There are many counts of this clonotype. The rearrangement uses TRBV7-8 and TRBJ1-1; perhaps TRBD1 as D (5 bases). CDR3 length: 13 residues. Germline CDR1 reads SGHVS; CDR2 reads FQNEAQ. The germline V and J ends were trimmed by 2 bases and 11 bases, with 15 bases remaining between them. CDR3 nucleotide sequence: TGTGCCAGCAGCTTATTGCCCAGGGCTGGGGCTTTCTTT. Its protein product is CASSLLPRAGAFF.

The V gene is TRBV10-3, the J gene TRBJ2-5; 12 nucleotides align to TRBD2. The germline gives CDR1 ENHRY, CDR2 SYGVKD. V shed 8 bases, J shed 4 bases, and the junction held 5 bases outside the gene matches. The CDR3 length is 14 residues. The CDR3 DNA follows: TGTGCCATCTCCTCTAGCGGGGGGGGAGAGACCCAGTACTTC. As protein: CAISSSGGGETQYF.

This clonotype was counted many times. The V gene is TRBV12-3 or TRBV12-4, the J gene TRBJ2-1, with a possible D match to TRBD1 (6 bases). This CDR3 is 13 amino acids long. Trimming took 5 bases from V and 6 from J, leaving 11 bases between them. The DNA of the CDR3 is TGTGCCAGCAGTGTGCAGGGGATCAATGAGCAGTTCTTC. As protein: CASSVQGINEQFF.